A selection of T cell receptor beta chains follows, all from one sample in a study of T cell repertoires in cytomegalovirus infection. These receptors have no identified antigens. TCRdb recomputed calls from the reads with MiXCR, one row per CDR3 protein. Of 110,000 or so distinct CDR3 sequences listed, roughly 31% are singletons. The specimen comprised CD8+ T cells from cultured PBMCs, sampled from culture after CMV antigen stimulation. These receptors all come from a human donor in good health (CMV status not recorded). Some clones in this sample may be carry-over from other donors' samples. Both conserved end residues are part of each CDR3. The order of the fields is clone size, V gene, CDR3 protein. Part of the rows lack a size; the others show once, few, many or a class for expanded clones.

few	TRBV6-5	CASSYVGGFGSPLHF
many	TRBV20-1	CSAKRGTNSQETQYF
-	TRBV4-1	CASSRKIGDEQFF
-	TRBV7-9	CASRATAGGTYNEQFF
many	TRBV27	CASSLGGMGTKTEAFF
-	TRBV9	CASSTGGATTGELFF
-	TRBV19	CASSRDLGQGGYEQYF
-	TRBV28	CASSLWDALLGTDTQYF
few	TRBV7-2	CASSLTSGGGNEQFF
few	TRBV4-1	CASSPPGAKNIQYF
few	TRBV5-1	CASSGRGTDTQYF
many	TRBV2	CASSETLAGGQETQYF
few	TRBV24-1	CATSDVKQGPYSYNEQFF
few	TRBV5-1	CASTTNGPMNTEAFF
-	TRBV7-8	CASSFDGRGEAFF
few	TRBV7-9	CASSDSRTSLAF
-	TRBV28	CASSLGSRLAGDTQFF
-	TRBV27	CASSTLAGVTDTQYF
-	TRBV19	CASSIRAGGLKEAFF
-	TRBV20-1	CSAAKTSGGGNEQFF
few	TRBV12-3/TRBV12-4	CASSSPGQDIYNEQFF
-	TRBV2	CASSGGTLNTGELFF
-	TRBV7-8	CASSLLIRLAGVTDTQYF
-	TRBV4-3	CASSQEKQDVGLSAFF
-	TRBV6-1	CASSEFKRGADTQYF
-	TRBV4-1	CASSQERTLNSYEQYF
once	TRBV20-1	CSARDLASPEAFF
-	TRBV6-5	CASWSGSYNEQFF
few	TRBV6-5	CASSYSPTTGELFF
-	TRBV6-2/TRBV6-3	CASSYPIGIQVRDEQFF
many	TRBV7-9	CASSPELGLSRGDGYTF
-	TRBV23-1	CASKEGEARGLPRSGANVLTF
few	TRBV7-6	CASSPRDQLYEQYF
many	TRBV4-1	CASSVSGTGSEYEQYF
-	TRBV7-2	CASSSLPGGQPQHF
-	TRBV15	CATSGSHPDTQYF
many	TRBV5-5	CASSSSGHRTDTQYF
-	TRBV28	CASRKTGGGSDGYTF
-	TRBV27	CASSFSRTGGYEQYF
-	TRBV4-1	CASSQIQGEAFF
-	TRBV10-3	CAISGIQIYNEQFF
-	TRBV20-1	CSASEAGIAYGYTF
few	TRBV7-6	CASSREGEETQYF
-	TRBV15	CATRGRSSYEQYF
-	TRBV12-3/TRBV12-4	CASSLGVVYEQYF
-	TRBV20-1	CSASGPALHF
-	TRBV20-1	CSARNSGRVENIQYF
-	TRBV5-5	CASSLAWSGFTEAFF
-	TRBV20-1	CSAEDRGFYNEQFF
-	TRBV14	CASSQDLRLRNSPLHF
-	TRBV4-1	CASSPGRAATDTQYF
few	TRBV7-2	CASSLVALAGAQETQYF
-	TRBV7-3	CASSSRESREQYF
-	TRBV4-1	CASSQGKRSMNTEAFF
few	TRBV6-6	CASSYTDLRGNEKLFF